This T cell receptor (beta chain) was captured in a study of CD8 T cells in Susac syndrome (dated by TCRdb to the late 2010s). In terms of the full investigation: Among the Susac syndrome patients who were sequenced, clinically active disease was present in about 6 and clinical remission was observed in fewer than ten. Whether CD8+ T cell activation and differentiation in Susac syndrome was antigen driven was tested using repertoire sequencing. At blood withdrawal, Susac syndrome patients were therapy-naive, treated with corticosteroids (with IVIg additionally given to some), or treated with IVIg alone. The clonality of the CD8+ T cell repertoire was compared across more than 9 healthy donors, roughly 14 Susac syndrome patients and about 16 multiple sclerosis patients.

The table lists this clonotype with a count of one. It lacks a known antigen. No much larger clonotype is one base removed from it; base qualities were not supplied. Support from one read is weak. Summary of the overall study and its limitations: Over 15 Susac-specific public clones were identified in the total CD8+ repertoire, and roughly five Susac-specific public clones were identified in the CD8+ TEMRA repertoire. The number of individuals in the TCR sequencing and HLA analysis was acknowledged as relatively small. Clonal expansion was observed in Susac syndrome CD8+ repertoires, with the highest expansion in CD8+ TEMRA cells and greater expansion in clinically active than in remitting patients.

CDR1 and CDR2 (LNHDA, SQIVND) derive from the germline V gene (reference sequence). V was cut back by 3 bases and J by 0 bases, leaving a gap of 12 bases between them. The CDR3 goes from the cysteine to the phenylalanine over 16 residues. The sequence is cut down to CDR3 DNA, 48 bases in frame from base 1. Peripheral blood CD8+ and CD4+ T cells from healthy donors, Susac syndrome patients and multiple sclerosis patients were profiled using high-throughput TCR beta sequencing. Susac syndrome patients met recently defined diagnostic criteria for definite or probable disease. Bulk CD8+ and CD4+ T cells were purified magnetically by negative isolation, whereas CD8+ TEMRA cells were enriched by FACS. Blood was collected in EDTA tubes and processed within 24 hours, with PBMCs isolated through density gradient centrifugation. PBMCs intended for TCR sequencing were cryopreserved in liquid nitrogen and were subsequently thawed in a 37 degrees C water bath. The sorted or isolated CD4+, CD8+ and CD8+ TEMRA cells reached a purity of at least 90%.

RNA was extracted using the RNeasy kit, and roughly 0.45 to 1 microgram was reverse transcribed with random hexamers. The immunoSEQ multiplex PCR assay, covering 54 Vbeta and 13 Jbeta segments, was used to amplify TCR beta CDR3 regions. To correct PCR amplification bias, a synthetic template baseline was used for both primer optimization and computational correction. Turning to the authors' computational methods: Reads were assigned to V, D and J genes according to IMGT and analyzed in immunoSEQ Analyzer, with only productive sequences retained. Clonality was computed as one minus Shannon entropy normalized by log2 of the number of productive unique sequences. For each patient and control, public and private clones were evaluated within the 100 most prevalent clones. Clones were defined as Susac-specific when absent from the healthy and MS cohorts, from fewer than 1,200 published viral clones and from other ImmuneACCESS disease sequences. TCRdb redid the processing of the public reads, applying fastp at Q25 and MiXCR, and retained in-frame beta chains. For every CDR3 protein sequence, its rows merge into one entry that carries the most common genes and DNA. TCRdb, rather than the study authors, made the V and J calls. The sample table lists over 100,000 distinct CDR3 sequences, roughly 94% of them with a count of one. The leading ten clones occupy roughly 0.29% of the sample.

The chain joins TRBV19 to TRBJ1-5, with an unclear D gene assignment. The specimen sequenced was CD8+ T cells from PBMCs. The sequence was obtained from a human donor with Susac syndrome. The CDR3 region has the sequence CASSISGRHSNQPQHF. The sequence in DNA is TGTGCCAGTAGTATTTCGGGCCGTCATAGCAATCAGCCCCAGCATTTT.